These T cell receptor beta chains were read from a single sample in a study of T cell repertoires in cytomegalovirus infection. From the reads, TCRdb called clonotypes with MiXCR, one entry per CDR3 protein. The sample has 600,000 to 800,000 distinct CDR3 sequences; less than 25% are singletons. The material sequenced was CD8+ T cells from PBMCs. The receptors originated from a human donor in good health (CMV status not recorded). Some clones in this sample may be carry-over from other donors' samples. CDR3s leave out the opening cysteine and the closing phenylalanine or tryptophan. D genes are given only for firm matches. Rows may omit the clone size; those that give it use once, few, many or a size class.

V,D,size,CDR3
TRBV7-9,-,few,ALEQQGKLTDTQY
TRBV2,-,-,AIYGRESSEQF
TRBV20-1,-,-,SARDSGPRMDIQY
TRBV7-9,-,many,ASSPSGGNTEAF
TRBV12-3/TRBV12-4,TRBD2,many,ASTGASGGAGNIQY
TRBV7-9,-,-,ASSLEAAYNEQF
TRBV7-2,TRBD1,-,ASSTRDRVSVWNASNTGELF
TRBV23-1,TRBD1,-,ASSHPDRARTEAF
TRBV28,-,many,ASSLDEIMNTEAF
TRBV15,TRBD2,-,ATSRVGVDGLAGLTDTQY
TRBV5-4,TRBD1,-,ASSGPGQGGTGELF
TRBV28,-,few,ASSSRSQDYGYT
TRBV7-9,-,few,ASSLVGIAVNTGELF
TRBV20-1,-,many,SARDEARDGYT
TRBV10-3,-,-,AISETIEGYNEQF
TRBV6-5,-,few,ASSYTRGHQETQY
TRBV5-8,-,-,ASSLDWAGLLYNEQF
TRBV7-9,TRBD2,-,ASSLLSGGNEQF
TRBV2,-,-,ASRWSGDEKLF
TRBV19,-,few,ASSGGRRTEAF
TRBV14,-,few,ASSQDTGNPSYEQY
TRBV29-1,-,-,SVELPVTDTLNYGYT
TRBV12-3/TRBV12-4,TRBD1,-,ASSLWSESVGQGGYGYT
TRBV13,-,-,ASSLVAKQYNEQF
TRBV28,-,many,ASSPRITDRLLEQY
TRBV19,-,few,ASMSPPVASNGYT
TRBV4-2,-,-,ASSHPSDGGLSTDTQY
TRBV12-3/TRBV12-4,-,many,ASTQPSTDTQY
TRBV20-1,-,few,SAIPTGYTNYGYT
TRBV20-1,-,-,SARDLAGNYGYT
TRBV6-1,-,few,ASSRTPDNEQF
TRBV20-1,TRBD1,-,SATGGPGDTQY